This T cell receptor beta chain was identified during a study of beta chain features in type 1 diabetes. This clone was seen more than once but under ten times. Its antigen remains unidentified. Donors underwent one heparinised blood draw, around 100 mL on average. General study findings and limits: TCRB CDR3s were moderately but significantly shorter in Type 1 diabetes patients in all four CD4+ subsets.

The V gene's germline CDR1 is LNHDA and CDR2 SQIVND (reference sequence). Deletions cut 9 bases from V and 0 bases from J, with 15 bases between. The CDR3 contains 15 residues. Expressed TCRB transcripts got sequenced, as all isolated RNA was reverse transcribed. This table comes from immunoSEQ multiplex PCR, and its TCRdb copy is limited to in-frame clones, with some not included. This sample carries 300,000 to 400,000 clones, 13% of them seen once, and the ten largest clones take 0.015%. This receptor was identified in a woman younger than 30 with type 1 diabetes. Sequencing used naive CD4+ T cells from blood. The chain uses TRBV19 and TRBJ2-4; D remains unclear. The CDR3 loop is CASEDGGLAKNIQYF. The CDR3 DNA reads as TGTGCCAGCGAGGATGGCGGTTTAGCCAAAAACATTCAGTACTTC.